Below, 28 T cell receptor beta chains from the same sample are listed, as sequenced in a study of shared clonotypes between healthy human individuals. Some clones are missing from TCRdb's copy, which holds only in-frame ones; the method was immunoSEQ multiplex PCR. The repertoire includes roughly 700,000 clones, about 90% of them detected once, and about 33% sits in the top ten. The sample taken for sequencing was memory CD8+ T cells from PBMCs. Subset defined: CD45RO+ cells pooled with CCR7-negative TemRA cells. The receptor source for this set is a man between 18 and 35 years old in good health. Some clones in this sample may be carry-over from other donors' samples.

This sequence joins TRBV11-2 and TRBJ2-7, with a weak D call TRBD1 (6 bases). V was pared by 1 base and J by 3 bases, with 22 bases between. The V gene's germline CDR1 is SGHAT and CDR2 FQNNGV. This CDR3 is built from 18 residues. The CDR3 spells CASSLGEAGDLLSYEQYF. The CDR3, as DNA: TGTGCCAGCAGCTTAGGAGAGGCAGGGGATCTCCTAAGCTACGAGCAGTACTTC.

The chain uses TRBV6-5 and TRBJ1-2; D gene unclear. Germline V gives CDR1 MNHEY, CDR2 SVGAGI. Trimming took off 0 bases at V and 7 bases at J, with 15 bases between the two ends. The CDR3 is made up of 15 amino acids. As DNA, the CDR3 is TGTGCCAGCAGTTACTCCCCGGAATCCGTCCTTGGCTACACCTTC. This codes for CASSYSPESVLGYTF.

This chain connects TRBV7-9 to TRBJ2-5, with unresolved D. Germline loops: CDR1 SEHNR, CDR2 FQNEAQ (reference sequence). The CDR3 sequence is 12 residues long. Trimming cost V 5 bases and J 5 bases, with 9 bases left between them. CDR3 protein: CASSQVGETQYF. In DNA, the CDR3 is TGTGCCAGCAGCCAAGTGGGGGAGACCCAGTACTTC.

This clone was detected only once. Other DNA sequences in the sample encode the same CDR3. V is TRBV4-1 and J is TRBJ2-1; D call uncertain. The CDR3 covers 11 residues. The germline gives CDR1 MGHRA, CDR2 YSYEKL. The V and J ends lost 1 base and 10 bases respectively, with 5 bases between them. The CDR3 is CASSQGGEQFF. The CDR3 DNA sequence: TGCGCCAGCAGCCAAGGCGGCGAGCAGTTCTTC.

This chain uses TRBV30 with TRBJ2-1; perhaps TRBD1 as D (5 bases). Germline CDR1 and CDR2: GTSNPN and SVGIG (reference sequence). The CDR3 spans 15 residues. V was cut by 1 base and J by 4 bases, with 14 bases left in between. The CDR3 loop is CAWSALGQDYNEQFF. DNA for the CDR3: TGTGCCTGGAGTGCCTTGGGGCAGGATTACAATGAGCAGTTCTTC.

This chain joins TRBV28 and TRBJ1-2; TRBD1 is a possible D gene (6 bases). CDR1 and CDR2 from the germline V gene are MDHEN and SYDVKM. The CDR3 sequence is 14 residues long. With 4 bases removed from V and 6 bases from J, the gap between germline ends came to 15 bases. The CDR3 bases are TGTGCCAGCAGTTCTGATTGGGGGGGCGATGGCTACACCTTC. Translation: CASSSDWGGDGYTF.

CDR3 residues: CASSSDWTTKHTGELFF. In DNA, the CDR3 is TGTGCCAGCAGTTCGGACTGGACGACTAAACACACCGGGGAGCTGTTTTTT. This chain connects TRBV28 to TRBJ2-2, with D tentatively TRBD2 (5 bases). V was cut by 4 bases and J by 3 bases, with 18 bases left in between. CDR3 length: 17 amino acids. Germline CDR1 is MDHEN and CDR2 is SYDVKM.

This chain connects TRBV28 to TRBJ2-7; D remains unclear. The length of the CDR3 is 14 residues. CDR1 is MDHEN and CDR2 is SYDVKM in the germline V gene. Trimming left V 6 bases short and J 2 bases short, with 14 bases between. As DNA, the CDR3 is TGTGCCAGCAGCCCGCCGGGTGAAACCTACGAGCAGTACTTC. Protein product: CASSPPGETYEQYF.

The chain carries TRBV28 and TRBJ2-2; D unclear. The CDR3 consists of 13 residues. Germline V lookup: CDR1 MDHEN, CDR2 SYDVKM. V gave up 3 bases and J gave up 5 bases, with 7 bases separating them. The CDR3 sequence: CASSLGPTGELFF. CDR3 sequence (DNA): TGTGCCAGCAGTTTGGGCCCTACCGGGGAGCTGTTTTTT.

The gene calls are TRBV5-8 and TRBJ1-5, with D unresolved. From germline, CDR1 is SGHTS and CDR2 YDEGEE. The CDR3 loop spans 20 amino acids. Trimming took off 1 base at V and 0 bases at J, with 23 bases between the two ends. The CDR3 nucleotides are TGTGCCAGCAGCTTGCCCTCCGGCCCAACCATGGCGTATAGCAATCAGCCCCAGCATTTT. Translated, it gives CASSLPSGPTMAYSNQPQHF.

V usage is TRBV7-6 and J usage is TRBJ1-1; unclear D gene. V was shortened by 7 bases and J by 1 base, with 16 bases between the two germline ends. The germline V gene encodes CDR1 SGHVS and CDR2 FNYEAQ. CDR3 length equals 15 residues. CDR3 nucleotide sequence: TGTGCCAGCACCCGAACGGTGAAGGGGAACACTGAAGCTTTCTTT. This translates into CASTRTVKGNTEAFF. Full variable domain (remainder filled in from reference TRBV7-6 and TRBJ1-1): GAGVSQSPRYKVTKRGQDVALRCDPISGHVSLYWYRQALGQGPEFLTYFNYEAQQDKSGLPNDRFSAERPEGSISTLTIQRTEQRDSAMYRCASTRTVKGNTEAFFGQGTRLTVV.

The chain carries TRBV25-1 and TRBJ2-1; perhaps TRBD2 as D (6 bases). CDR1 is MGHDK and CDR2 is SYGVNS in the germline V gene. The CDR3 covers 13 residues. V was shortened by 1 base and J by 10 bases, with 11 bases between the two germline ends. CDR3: CASSEWGVKEQFF. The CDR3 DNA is TGTGCCAGCAGTGAATGGGGGGTTAAGGAGCAGTTCTTC.

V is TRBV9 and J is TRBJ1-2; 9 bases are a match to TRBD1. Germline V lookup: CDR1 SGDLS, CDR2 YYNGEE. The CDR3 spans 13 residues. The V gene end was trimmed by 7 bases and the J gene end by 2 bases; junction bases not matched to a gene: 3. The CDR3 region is CASRGQGNYGYTF. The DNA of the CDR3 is TGTGCCAGCCGGGGACAGGGCAACTATGGCTACACCTTC.

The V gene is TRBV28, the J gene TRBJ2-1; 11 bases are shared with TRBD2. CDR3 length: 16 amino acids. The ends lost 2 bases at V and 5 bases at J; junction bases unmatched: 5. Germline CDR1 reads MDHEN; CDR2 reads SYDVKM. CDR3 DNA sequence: TGTGCCAGCAGTTTACTACTAGCGGGAGAGAACAATGAGCAGTTCTTC. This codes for CASSLLLAGENNEQFF.

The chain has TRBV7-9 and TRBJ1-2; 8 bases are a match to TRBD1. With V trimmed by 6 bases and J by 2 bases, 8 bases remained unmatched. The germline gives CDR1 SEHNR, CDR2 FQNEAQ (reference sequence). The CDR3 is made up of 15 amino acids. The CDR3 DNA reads TGTGCCAGCAGAGCCGCAGGGGGCAGAAACTATGGCTACACCTTC. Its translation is CASRAAGGRNYGYTF.

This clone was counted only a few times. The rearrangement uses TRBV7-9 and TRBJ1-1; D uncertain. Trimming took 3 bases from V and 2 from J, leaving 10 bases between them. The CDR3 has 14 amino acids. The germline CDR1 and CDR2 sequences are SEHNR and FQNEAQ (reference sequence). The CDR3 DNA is TGTGCCAGCAGCTTTGGAGCGAGTAACACTGAAGCTTTCTTT. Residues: CASSFGASNTEAFF. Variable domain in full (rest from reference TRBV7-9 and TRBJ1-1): DTGVSQNPRHKITKRGQNVTFRCDPISEHNRLYWYRQTLGQGPEFLTYFQNEAQLEKSRLLSDRFSAERPKGSFSTLEIQRTEQGDSAMYLCASSFGASNTEAFFGQGTRLTVV.

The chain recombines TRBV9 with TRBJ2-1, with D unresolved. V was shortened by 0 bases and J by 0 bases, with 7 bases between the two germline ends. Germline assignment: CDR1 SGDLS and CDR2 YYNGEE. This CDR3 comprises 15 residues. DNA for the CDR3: TGTGCCAGCAGCGTAGACAAGAGCTCCTACAATGAGCAGTTCTTC. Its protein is CASSVDKSSYNEQFF.

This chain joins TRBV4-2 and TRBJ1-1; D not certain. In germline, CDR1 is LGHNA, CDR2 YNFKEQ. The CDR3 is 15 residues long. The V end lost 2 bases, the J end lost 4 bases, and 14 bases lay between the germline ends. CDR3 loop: CASSQRAGSRTEAFF. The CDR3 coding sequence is TGTGCCAGCAGCCAACGAGCCGGGAGCCGCACTGAAGCTTTCTTT.

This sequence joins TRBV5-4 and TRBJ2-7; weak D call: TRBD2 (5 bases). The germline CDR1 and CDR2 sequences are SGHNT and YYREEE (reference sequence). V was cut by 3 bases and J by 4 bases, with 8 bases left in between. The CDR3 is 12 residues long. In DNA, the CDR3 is TGTGCCAGCAGCTCCGGGGTTTACGAGCAGTACTTC. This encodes CASSSGVYEQYF.

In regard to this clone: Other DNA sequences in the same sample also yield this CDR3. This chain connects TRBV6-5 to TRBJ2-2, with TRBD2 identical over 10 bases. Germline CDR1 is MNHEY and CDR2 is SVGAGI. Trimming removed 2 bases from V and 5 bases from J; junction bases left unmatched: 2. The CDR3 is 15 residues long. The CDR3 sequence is CASSYETSGTGELFF. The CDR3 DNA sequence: TGTGCCAGCAGTTACGAGACTAGCGGGACCGGGGAGCTGTTTTTT.

CDR3 sequence reads: CASSLPAGLAQYF. The CDR3 DNA is TGTGCCAGCAGCTTGCCTGCCGGTTTGGCCCAGTACTTC. The rearrangement links TRBV7-9 to TRBJ2-5; D call uncertain. The V and J ends lost 3 bases and 9 bases respectively, with 14 bases between them. CDR3 length: 13 amino acids. The V gene's germline CDR1 is SEHNR and CDR2 FQNEAQ (reference sequence).

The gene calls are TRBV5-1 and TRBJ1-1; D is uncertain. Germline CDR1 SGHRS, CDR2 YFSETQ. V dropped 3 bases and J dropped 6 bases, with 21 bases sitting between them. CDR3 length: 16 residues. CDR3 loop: CASSWTFSAEAAEAFF. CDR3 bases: TGCGCCAGCAGCTGGACTTTCAGCGCCGAGGCGGCTGAAGCTTTCTTT.

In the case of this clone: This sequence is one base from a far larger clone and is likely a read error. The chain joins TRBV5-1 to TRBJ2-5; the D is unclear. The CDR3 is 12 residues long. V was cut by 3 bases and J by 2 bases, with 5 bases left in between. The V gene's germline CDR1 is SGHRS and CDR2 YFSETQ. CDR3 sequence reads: CASSSVQETQYF. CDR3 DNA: TGCGCCAGCAGCTCGGTACAAGAGACCCAGTACTTC.

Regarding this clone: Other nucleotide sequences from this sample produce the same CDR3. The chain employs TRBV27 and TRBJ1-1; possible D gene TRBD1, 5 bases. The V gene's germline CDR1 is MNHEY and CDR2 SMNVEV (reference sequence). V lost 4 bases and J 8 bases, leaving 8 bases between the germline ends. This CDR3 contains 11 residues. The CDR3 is CASSSGLEAFF. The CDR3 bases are TGTGCCAGCAGTTCGGGACTGGAAGCTTTCTTT.

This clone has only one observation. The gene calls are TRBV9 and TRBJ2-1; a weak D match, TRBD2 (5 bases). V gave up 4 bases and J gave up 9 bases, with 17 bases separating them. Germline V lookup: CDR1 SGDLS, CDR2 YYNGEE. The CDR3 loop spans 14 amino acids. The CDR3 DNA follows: TGTGCCAGCAGCCCCGTTACTAGGTTTAGTGAGCAGTTCTTC. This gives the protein CASSPVTRFSEQFF.

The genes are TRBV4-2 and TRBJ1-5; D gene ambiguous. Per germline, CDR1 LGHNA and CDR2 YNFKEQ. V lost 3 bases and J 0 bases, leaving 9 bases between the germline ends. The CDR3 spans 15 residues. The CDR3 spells CASSQQTHSNQPQHF. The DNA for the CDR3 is TGTGCCAGCAGCCAGCAGACTCATAGCAATCAGCCCCAGCATTTT.

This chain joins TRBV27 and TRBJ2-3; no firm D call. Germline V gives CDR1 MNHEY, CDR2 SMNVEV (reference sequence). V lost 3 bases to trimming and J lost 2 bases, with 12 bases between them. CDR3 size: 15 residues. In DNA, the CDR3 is TGTGCCAGCAGTTTGACCCCCCGTAACACAGATACGCAGTATTTT. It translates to CASSLTPRNTDTQYF.

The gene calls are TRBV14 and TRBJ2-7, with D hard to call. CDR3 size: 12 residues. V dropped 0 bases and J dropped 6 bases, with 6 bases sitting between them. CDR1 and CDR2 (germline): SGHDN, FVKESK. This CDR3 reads CASSQDVREQYF. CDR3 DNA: TGTGCCAGCAGCCAAGATGTACGCGAGCAGTACTTC.